The source of this T cell receptor beta chain is a study of blood T cells in healthy people across ages. The overall study: Template switching picked up about one barcoded beta molecule for each two T cells.

Comments on this clonotype: The antigen is undetermined.

The CDR3 spans 15 residues. The trim removed 0 bases at V and 6 bases at J, leaving 5 bases unmatched. The germline CDR1 and CDR2 sequences are SGHRS and YFSETQ. Study results and limitations: Reliance upon unsorted PBMCs precluded definitive naive versus antigen-experienced comparison. It was held that the diversity estimates obtained from one million T cells were underestimates. Age brought a roughly linear fall in TCR beta diversity measured per million T cells.

Through a sample-barcoded 5' primer and a J-beta primer mix, a second PCR was run for about 6 to 11 cycles. One entry per CDR3 protein results from TCRdb running MiXCR on the 5' RACE reads. This table has about 400,000 distinct CDR3 sequences, about 49% appearing once. Sequencing was carried out using blood. The receptor comes from a man between 60 and 75 years old in good health. The chain links TRBV5-1 to TRBJ2-7; 11 bases fit TRBD1. The CDR3 region has the DNA TGCGCCAGCAGCTTGGGAGGACAGGGGGCCGGCGAGCAGTACTTC. Protein sequence: CASSLGGQGAGEQYF.